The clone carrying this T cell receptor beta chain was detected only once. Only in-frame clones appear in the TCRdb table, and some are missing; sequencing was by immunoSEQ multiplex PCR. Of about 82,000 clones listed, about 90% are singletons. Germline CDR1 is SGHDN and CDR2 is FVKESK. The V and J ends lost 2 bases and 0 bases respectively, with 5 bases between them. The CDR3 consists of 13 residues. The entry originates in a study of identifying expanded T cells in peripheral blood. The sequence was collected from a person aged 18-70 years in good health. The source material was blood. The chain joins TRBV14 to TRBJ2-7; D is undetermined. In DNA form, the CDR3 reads TGTGCCAGCAGCCAACAGGTCTCCTACGAGCAGTACTTC. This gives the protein CASSQQVSYEQYF.